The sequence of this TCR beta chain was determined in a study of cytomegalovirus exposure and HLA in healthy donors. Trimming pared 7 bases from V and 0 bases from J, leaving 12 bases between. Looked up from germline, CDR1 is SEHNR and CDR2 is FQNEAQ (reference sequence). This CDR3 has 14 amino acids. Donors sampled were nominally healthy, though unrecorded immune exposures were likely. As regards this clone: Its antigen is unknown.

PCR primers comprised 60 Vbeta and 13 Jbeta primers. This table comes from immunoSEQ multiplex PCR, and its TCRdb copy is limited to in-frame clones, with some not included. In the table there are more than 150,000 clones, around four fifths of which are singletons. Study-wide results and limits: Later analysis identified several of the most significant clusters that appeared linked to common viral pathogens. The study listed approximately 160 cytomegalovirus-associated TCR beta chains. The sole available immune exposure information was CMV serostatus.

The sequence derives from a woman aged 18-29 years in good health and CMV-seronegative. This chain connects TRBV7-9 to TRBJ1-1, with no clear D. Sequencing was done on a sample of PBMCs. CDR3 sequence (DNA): TGTGCCAGCACCAGGTCCCTTATGAACACTGAAGCTTTCTTT. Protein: CASTRSLMNTEAFF.